This T cell receptor (beta chain) originates from a study of cytomegalovirus exposure and HLA in healthy donors. Study results and caveats: When analyzed later, a missense DCLRE1C variant was found to be linked to TCR beta V- and J-gene trimming.

With respect to this clone: Its antigen remains unknown.

Trimming left V 2 bases short and J 5 bases short, with 12 bases between. Per the germline V gene, CDR1 is MGHDK and CDR2 is SYGVNS. This CDR3 spans 14 amino acids. PCR used 60 Vbeta primers and 13 Jbeta primers. Sequencing used immunoSEQ multiplex PCR; TCRdb keeps in-frame clones, though not all of them. The sample shows 170,000 or so clones, approximately 80% of them seen only once. The chain recombines TRBV25-1 with TRBJ2-5; possibly TRBD2 for D (5 bases). The specimen sequenced was PBMCs. This clonotype originated in a man between 25 and 39 years old in good health and CMV-seropositive. The DNA for the CDR3 is TGTGCCAGCAGTGAAGAAGGGCGCGGGGAGACCCAGTACTTC. This encodes CASSEEGRGETQYF. The complete variable domain, with remaining parts taken from reference TRBV25-1 and TRBJ2-5, reads EADIYQTPRYLVIGTGKKITLECSQTMGHDKMYWYQQDPGMELHLIHYSYGVNSTEKGDLSSESTVSRIRTEHFPLTLESARPSHTSQYLCASSEEGRGETQYFGPGTRLLVL.